The clone carrying this TCR beta chain was counted ten times or more. This record comes from a study of Graves' ophthalmopathy and Graves' hyperthyroidism. RNA served as the template for amplifying TCR beta CDR3 regions. HTBI primers primed a first-round RT-PCR, and a second-round multiplex PCR followed. TCRdb reprocessed the multiplex PCR reads with MiXCR, giving one entry per CDR3 protein. The sample consists of 300,000 to 400,000 distinct CDR3 sequences, 17% of them appearing once. V lost 0 bases, J lost 1 base, and 2 bases stayed unmatched. The germline V gene has CDR1 SGDLS and CDR2 YYNGEE. This CDR3 is built from 17 residues.

The source is an adult man with Graves' ophthalmopathy. Sample: peripheral blood. The V and J genes are TRBV9 and TRBJ2-6; the match to TRBD1 covers 9 bases. The CDR3 DNA reads as TGTGCCAGCAGCGTAGGGACAGGGGCTTCTGGGGCCAACGTCCTGACTTTC. It yields the protein CASSVGTGASGANVLTF.